This T cell receptor beta chain was sequenced in a study of blood T cell repertoires in COVID-19. V shed 5 bases and J shed 6 bases, with 13 bases lying between them. Per germline, CDR1 SGHVS and CDR2 FQNEAQ. CDR3 length equals 14 residues. Produced via immunoSEQ multiplex PCR; TCRdb's table is partial and in-frame only. This sample carries about 250,000 clones, 80% to 85% of them seen once, and the ten largest clones take 4.4%. This chain joins TRBV7-8 and TRBJ2-2; TRBD1 might be the D (6 bases). This sequence was found in a middle-aged man with active or convalescent COVID-19. The sequenced sample was peripheral blood. CDR3 sequence: CASSRPTGPGELFF. The CDR3, as DNA: TGTGCCAGCAGCCGGCCCACAGGGCCCGGGGAGCTGTTTTTT.